These T cell receptor beta chains were read from a single sample in a study of cytomegalovirus exposure and HLA in healthy donors. Only in-frame clones appear in the TCRdb table, and some are missing; sequencing was by immunoSEQ multiplex PCR. The sample shows around 120,000 clones, roughly 80% of them seen only once. The sample comprised PBMCs. These receptors originate from a man aged 55 to 69 in good health and CMV-seropositive. The CDR3 runs from the conserved cysteine through the conserved F or W. Each record gives: D gene, V gene, clone size, J gene, CDR3 protein, CDR3 DNA. A D gene is named only where the DNA matches it firmly. Clone size is stated in some rows and not others, as once, few, many or a class when expanded.

D: TRBD1; V: TRBV7-9; size: few; J: TRBJ1-1; CDR3: CASSSTGGERAFF; DNA: TGTGCCAGCAGCTCGACAGGGGGCGAACGAGCTTTCTTT
D: TRBD2; V: TRBV6-5; size: .; J: TRBJ2-1; CDR3: CASTSGRLAYNEQFF; DNA: TGTGCCAGCACCAGCGGGAGGTTAGCCTACAATGAGCAGTTCTTC
D: .; V: TRBV5-1; size: .; J: TRBJ1-2; CDR3: CASSLTRNYGYTF; DNA: TGCGCCAGCAGCTTGACCAGGAACTATGGCTACACCTTC
D: .; V: TRBV19; size: .; J: TRBJ2-1; CDR3: CASRRRGPVDEQFF; DNA: TGTGCCAGTAGAAGAAGAGGTCCCGTAGATGAGCAGTTCTTC
D: TRBD2; V: TRBV4-1; size: .; J: TRBJ2-1; CDR3: CASSQDQREFYNEQFF; DNA: TGCGCCAGCAGCCAAGATCAGCGGGAGTTCTACAATGAGCAGTTCTTC
D: .; V: TRBV27; size: .; J: TRBJ2-4; CDR3: CASSPKPGLAKNIQYF; DNA: TGTGCCAGCAGTCCCAAACCGGGACTAGCCAAAAACATTCAGTACTTC
D: TRBD1; V: TRBV18; size: .; J: TRBJ1-1; CDR3: CASSRQGAGVNTEAFF; DNA: TGTGCCAGCTCACGACAGGGGGCTGGGGTGAACACTGAAGCTTTCTTT
D: TRBD1; V: TRBV11-2; size: .; J: TRBJ1-2; CDR3: CASSSSRDSSYGYTF; DNA: TGTGCCAGCAGCTCCAGCCGGGACAGCTCCTATGGCTACACCTTC
D: TRBD1; V: TRBV5-1; size: .; J: TRBJ2-1; CDR3: CASRGDLGQGISLLSSYNEQFF; DNA: TGCGCCAGCAGGGGTGATCTTGGACAGGGCATCTCCTTATTGAGCTCCTACAATGAGCAGTTCTTC
D: .; V: TRBV29-1; size: .; J: TRBJ1-1; CDR3: CSVVRQKNTEAFF; DNA: TGCAGCGTTGTCAGACAGAAGAACACTGAAGCTTTCTTT
D: TRBD1; V: TRBV19; size: .; J: TRBJ1-6; CDR3: CASSRDRVDSPLHF; DNA: TGTGCCAGTAGTCGGGACAGGGTCGATTCACCCCTCCACTTT
D: TRBD2; V: TRBV11-3; size: .; J: TRBJ2-2; CDR3: CASSLAPGLGGTGELFF; DNA: TGTGCCAGCAGCTTAGCTCCTGGACTAGGAGGGACCGGGGAGCTGTTTTTT
D: .; V: TRBV7-3; size: .; J: TRBJ2-3; CDR3: CASSLNGVSTDTQYF; DNA: TGTGCCAGCAGCTTAAACGGGGTCAGCACAGATACGCAGTATTTT
D: .; V: TRBV6-5; size: .; J: TRBJ1-1; CDR3: CASSYYRATEAFF; DNA: TGTGCCAGCAGTTACTACAGGGCCACTGAAGCTTTCTTT
D: .; V: TRBV18; size: .; J: TRBJ1-6; CDR3: CASSREGDSPLHF; DNA: TGTGCCAGCTCACGAGAGGGAGACTCACCCCTCCACTTT
D: .; V: TRBV5-8; size: .; J: TRBJ2-7; CDR3: CASSRVLYEQYF; DNA: TGTGCCAGCAGCCGGGTTCTCTACGAGCAGTACTTC
D: TRBD1; V: TRBV2; size: .; J: TRBJ2-7; CDR3: CASGDRGQYEQYF; DNA: TGTGCCAGCGGGGACAGGGGGCAGTACGAGCAGTACTTC
D: TRBD1; V: TRBV7-9; size: .; J: TRBJ1-1; CDR3: CASSLRGQGGTEAFF; DNA: TGTGCCAGCAGCTTAAGGGGACAGGGAGGGACTGAAGCTTTCTTT
D: .; V: TRBV5-1; size: few; J: TRBJ2-1; CDR3: CASSFLTGTYNEQFF; DNA: TGCGCCAGCAGCTTTTTGACCGGGACTTACAATGAGCAGTTCTTC
D: TRBD1; V: TRBV7-8; size: .; J: TRBJ2-7; CDR3: CASSFPGQDTYEQYF; DNA: TGTGCCAGCAGCTTTCCGGGACAGGACACCTACGAGCAGTACTTC
D: TRBD1; V: TRBV5-1; size: .; J: TRBJ2-7; CDR3: CASSRGGTGDGEQYF; DNA: TGCGCCAGCAGCCGAGGGGGGACAGGGGATGGCGAGCAGTACTTC
D: .; V: TRBV10-3; size: .; J: TRBJ1-5; CDR3: CAISPSGGTNQPQHF; DNA: TGTGCCATCAGCCCTTCGGGAGGGACCAATCAGCCCCAGCATTTT
D: TRBD2; V: TRBV7-8; size: few; J: TRBJ2-3; CDR3: CASSPRGEDPSTDTQYF; DNA: TGTGCCAGCAGCCCCCGGGGGGAGGACCCAAGCACAGATACGCAGTATTTT
D: .; V: TRBV11-2; size: .; J: TRBJ1-4; CDR3: CASSLNTGKLFF; DNA: TGTGCCAGCAGCTTAAATACAGGGAAACTGTTTTTT
D: TRBD1; V: TRBV9; size: .; J: TRBJ1-3; CDR3: CASSVAGGPPRRNTIYF; DNA: TGTGCCAGCAGCGTAGCAGGGGGTCCCCCTCGTCGAAACACCATATATTTT
D: .; V: TRBV5-1; size: .; J: TRBJ1-5; CDR3: CASSLGREGLPQHF; DNA: TGCGCCAGCAGCTTGGGGAGGGAGGGATTGCCCCAGCATTTT
D: .; V: TRBV4-1; size: .; J: TRBJ2-7; CDR3: CASSQDGGTAAYEQYF; DNA: TGCGCCAGCAGCCAAGATGGGGGGACAGCCGCCTACGAGCAGTACTTC
D: .; V: TRBV7-9; size: once; J: TRBJ1-1; CDR3: CASSLLGAGAEAFF; DNA: TGTGCCAGCAGCTTATTGGGGGCAGGAGCTGAAGCTTTCTTT
D: .; V: TRBV7-8; size: .; J: TRBJ1-4; CDR3: CASSLGQDNEKLFF; DNA: TGTGCCAGCAGCTTAGGACAGGATAATGAAAAACTGTTTTTT
D: TRBD1; V: TRBV7-9; size: .; J: TRBJ2-7; CDR3: CASSRGTGASRLASYEQYF; DNA: TGTGCCAGCAGCCGAGGGACAGGTGCCTCCCGACTGGCTTCCTACGAGCAGTACTTC
D: .; V: TRBV9; size: .; J: TRBJ2-7; CDR3: CASSVGTHPYEQYF; DNA: TGTGCCAGCAGCGTAGGGACTCACCCCTACGAGCAGTACTTC
D: TRBD2; V: TRBV11-2; size: .; J: TRBJ2-5; CDR3: CASSLEGREGETQYF; DNA: TGTGCCAGCAGCTTAGAGGGGAGGGAGGGCGAGACCCAGTACTTC
D: TRBD2; V: TRBV29-1; size: .; J: TRBJ2-5; CDR3: CSVKPLAGQETQYF; DNA: TGCAGCGTTAAACCCCTAGCGGGACAAGAGACCCAGTACTTC
D: TRBD1; V: TRBV11-2; size: few; J: TRBJ2-1; CDR3: CASSFLGTANEQFF; DNA: TGTGCCAGCAGCTTCCTCGGGACAGCCAATGAGCAGTTCTTC
D: .; V: TRBV6-5; size: .; J: TRBJ1-3; CDR3: CATALRGTPGNTIYF; DNA: TGTGCCACCGCCCTCAGGGGAACACCTGGAAACACCATATATTTT
D: TRBD1; V: TRBV7-2; size: .; J: TRBJ1-1; CDR3: CASSLTGGGYTEAFF; DNA: TGTGCCAGCAGCTTAACAGGGGGCGGCTATACTGAAGCTTTCTTT
D: TRBD1; V: TRBV29-1; size: .; J: TRBJ1-2; CDR3: CSVGRTGTIGYTF; DNA: TGCAGCGTTGGAAGGACAGGGACAATTGGCTACACCTTC
D: .; V: TRBV13; size: .; J: TRBJ2-1; CDR3: CASSWKRLVGGNEQFF; DNA: TGTGCCAGCAGCTGGAAAAGACTAGTGGGAGGCAATGAGCAGTTCTTC
D: .; V: TRBV13; size: .; J: TRBJ2-4; CDR3: CASSAGTLAKNIQYF; DNA: TGTGCCAGCAGCGCGGGGACTTTAGCCAAAAACATTCAGTACTTC
D: .; V: TRBV6-5; size: .; J: TRBJ1-5; CDR3: CASSYSPGWSNQPQHF; DNA: TGTGCCAGCAGTTACTCGCCGGGTTGGAGCAATCAGCCCCAGCATTTT
D: TRBD1; V: TRBV9; size: .; J: TRBJ2-7; CDR3: CASSVAGQGPEQYF; DNA: TGTGCCAGCAGCGTAGCAGGACAGGGGCCCGAGCAGTACTTC
D: TRBD2; V: TRBV6-5; size: .; J: TRBJ2-7; CDR3: CASRPRAGALYEQYF; DNA: TGTGCCAGCAGACCAAGAGCGGGGGCCCTCTACGAGCAGTACTTC
D: .; V: TRBV27; size: .; J: TRBJ1-6; CDR3: CASSRRVEESPLHF; DNA: TGTGCCAGCAGCCGCAGGGTGGAAGAGTCACCCCTCCACTTT
D: TRBD2; V: TRBV10-3; size: .; J: TRBJ2-1; CDR3: CATGLAGGYNEQFF; DNA: TGTGCCACCGGACTAGCGGGAGGCTACAATGAGCAGTTCTTC
D: .; V: TRBV9; size: few; J: TRBJ1-3; CDR3: CASSVDSPSSGNTIYF; DNA: TGTGCCAGCAGCGTAGACAGCCCGAGCTCTGGAAACACCATATATTTT
D: .; V: TRBV7-9; size: .; J: TRBJ1-4; CDR3: CASSLVWEEREKLFF; DNA: TGTGCCAGCAGCTTAGTTTGGGAGGAACGTGAAAAACTGTTTTTT
D: .; V: TRBV14; size: .; J: TRBJ2-7; CDR3: CASSHQAAYEQYF; DNA: TGTGCCAGCAGCCATCAGGCCGCCTACGAGCAGTACTTC
D: .; V: TRBV27; size: once; J: TRBJ1-4; CDR3: CASSLFGATNEKLFF; DNA: TGTGCCAGCAGTTTATTCGGGGCAACTAATGAAAAACTGTTTTTT
D: TRBD2; V: TRBV5-1; size: once; J: TRBJ2-7; CDR3: CASKRGGRLDEQYF; DNA: TGCGCCAGCAAACGGGGGGGCCGTCTGGACGAGCAGTACTTC